This TCR beta chain was obtained from a study of shared clonotypes between healthy human individuals. Study as a whole: CD8 memory received one plate per donor, CD8 naive two, CD4 memory three and CD4 naive three.

The authors distributed each subset's genomic DNA evenly over several immunoSEQ plates. Sequencing used immunoSEQ multiplex PCR; TCRdb keeps in-frame clones, though not all of them. The sample has about 600,000 clones; roughly 97% are singletons. Trimming removed 3 bases at V and 9 bases at J, with 12 bases between. Germline CDR1 and CDR2: GTSNPN and SVGIG (reference sequence). The CDR3 contains 12 residues. The receptor was derived from a woman between 25 and 40 years old in good health. The chain uses TRBV30 and TRBJ2-1, with D maybe TRBD1 (5 bases). The sequenced material came from naive CD4+ T cells sorted from blood. Subset in this sample: CD45RA+ positively selected. CDR3 residues: CAWSLLRGEQFF. The CDR3 DNA sequence: TGTGCCTGGAGCCTTCTAAGGGGTGAGCAGTTCTTC.